Listed here are 23 T cell receptor beta chains from one sample, sequenced in a study of metastatic and nonmetastatic thyroid tumors (TCRdb year 2020). The library relied on PCR. Sequencing was performed on an Illumina HiSeq 4000. The public reads were reprocessed in TCRdb via fastp at Q25 and MiXCR, keeping in-frame beta chains. This sample gives around 30,000 clones in total; 3.5% to 4.5% of them show up just once. The top ten clones comprise 21% of the sample. No treatment had been received by any patient before thyroid surgery. Sequencing was done on a sample of blood. These receptors came from a female donor with papillary thyroid cancer or a benign thyroid nodule (not recorded which). Some clones in this sample may be carry-over from other donors' samples.

There are many counts of this clone. The chain is built from TRBV6-4 and TRBJ2-3, with D possibly TRBD1 on 6 matching bases. The CDR3 loop spans 16 amino acids. Germline values: CDR1 MRHNA, CDR2 SNTAGT. Trimming shortened V by 11 bases and J by 3 bases, and 24 bases separated the two germline ends. CDR3 sequence: CAPPSGRGLLTDTQYF. The CDR3 DNA reads as TGTGCCCCGCCGTCGGGCAGGGGCCTTTTGACAGATACGCAGTATTTT.

This clone occurred many times. Other DNA sequences in this specimen translate into the identical CDR3. The V and J genes are TRBV7-9 and TRBJ2-2; TRBD2 aligns across 8 bases. From germline, CDR1 is SEHNR and CDR2 FQNEAQ (reference sequence). This CDR3 spans 13 amino acids. V gave up 11 bases and J gave up 3 bases; unmatched junction bases: 5. CDR3 sequence reads: CAYSGTHTGELFF. The CDR3 coding sequence is TGTGCCTATAGCGGGACGCACACCGGGGAGCTGTTTTTT.

This clone was observed a handful of times. V and J are TRBV19 and TRBJ1-1, with a tentative D call TRBD1 (6 bases). V lost 5 bases to trimming and J lost 4 bases, with 14 bases between them. Germline V CDR1 and CDR2: LNHDA, SQIVND (reference sequence). The CDR3 runs 14 residues. CDR3 nucleotide sequence: TGTGCCAGTAGTCTAACAGGGCGGGTCACTGAAGCTTTCTTT. It specifies CASSLTGRVTEAFF.

This clone was detected ten times or more. The chain joins TRBV2 to TRBJ2-1, with 11 bases matching TRBD2. The ends lost 7 bases at V and 4 bases at J; junction bases unmatched: 24. Germline assignment: CDR1 SNHLY and CDR2 FYNNEI. The CDR3 is made up of 21 amino acids. CDR3 in DNA: TGTGCCAGCAAGGGGGGTAGCGGAAGGATAGCGGGAGGGGGGCCTTACAATGAGCAGTTCTTC. Translated: CASKGGSGRIAGGGPYNEQFF. The complete variable domain, with remaining parts taken from reference TRBV2 and TRBJ2-1, reads EPEVTQTPSHQVTQMGQEVILRCVPISNHLYFYWYRQILGQKVEFLVSFYNNEISEKSEIFDDQFSVERPDGSNFTLKIRSTKLEDSAMYFCASKGGSGRIAGGGPYNEQFFGPGTRLTVL.

There are many counts of this clone. CDR3 amino acids: CASSQTSGSDYEQYF. CDR3 DNA: TGCGCCAGCAGCCAGACTAGCGGGAGTGACTACGAGCAGTACTTC. The rearrangement uses TRBV4-1 and TRBJ2-7; 12 nucleotides line up with TRBD2. Trimming cost V 3 bases and J 3 bases; bases outside gene matches: 3. The CDR3 sequence is 15 residues long. The germline V gene encodes CDR1 MGHRA and CDR2 YSYEKL.

This clone was detected ten times or more. The V gene is TRBV20-1, the J gene TRBJ2-3; 9 positions agree with TRBD2. This CDR3 has 14 residues. With 5 bases clipped from V and 1 base from J, the junction kept 4 bases outside the gene matches. Germline V gives CDR1 DFQATT, CDR2 SNEGSKA (reference sequence). The CDR3 nucleotides read TGCAGTGCTTTAGCGGGAGCAGGCACAGATACGCAGTATTTT. Translating gives CSALAGAGTDTQYF.

In its sample, this clone was seen many times. The chain combines TRBV15 with TRBJ2-3, with 8 bases identical to TRBD2. The CDR3 runs 17 residues. Germline CDR1 reads LNHNV; CDR2 reads YYDKDF (reference sequence). J gave up 3 bases and V 0 bases, and 8 bases lay outside the gene matches. CDR3 region: CATSRDLAGQITDTQYF. CDR3 DNA: TGTGCCACCAGCAGAGATTTAGCGGGACAAATTACAGATACGCAGTATTTT.

V gene TRBV19 combines with J gene TRBJ1-1; D is ambiguous. The V end lost 7 bases, the J end lost 6 bases, and 9 bases lay between the germline ends. CDR1 is LNHDA and CDR2 is SQIVND in the germline V gene (reference sequence). The CDR3 runs to 11 residues. This CDR3 is CASIGSAEAFF. CDR3 DNA: TGTGCCAGTATTGGGTCCGCTGAAGCTTTCTTT.

At least ten counts were recorded for this clone. Other nucleotide sequences in the sample specify the same CDR3. The gene calls are TRBV18 and TRBJ1-1; no clear D. There are 14 residues in the CDR3. Germline V lookup: CDR1 KGHSH, CDR2 LQKENI. The ends were cut back, 2 bases at V and 0 bases at J, with 7 bases in the middle. Here the CDR3 reads CASSPSGLNTEAFF. CDR3 DNA sequence: TGTGCCAGCTCACCATCGGGCTTGAACACTGAAGCTTTCTTT.

This clone was recorded many times. V gene TRBV20-1 combines with J gene TRBJ2-2, with a weak D call TRBD1 (6 bases). V was pared by 3 bases and J by 5 bases, with 16 bases between. CDR3 length: 15 residues. Germline assignment: CDR1 DFQATT and CDR2 SNEGSKA (reference sequence). The CDR3 protein is CSARKTGLGTGELFF. The CDR3 DNA is TGCAGTGCTAGGAAAACAGGGTTAGGGACCGGGGAGCTGTTTTTT.

The V gene is TRBV28, the J gene TRBJ1-5; no reliable D call. Germline V lookup: CDR1 MDHEN, CDR2 SYDVKM. This CDR3 spans 13 amino acids. V was pared by 3 bases and J by 7 bases, with 10 bases between. The CDR3 region has the DNA TGTGCCAGCAGTTTCCCAGGAGGCCAGCCCCAGCATTTT. Protein: CASSFPGGQPQHF.

The chain recombines TRBV12-3 or TRBV12-4 with TRBJ1-1, with a possible D match to TRBD1 (6 bases). This CDR3 is 16 amino acids long. Trimming took 3 bases from V and 1 from J, leaving 15 bases between them. The chain's CDR3 is CASSFWRGASNTEAFF. CDR3 in DNA: TGTGCCAGCAGTTTTTGGCGGGGGGCGTCGAACACTGAAGCTTTCTTT.

A word on this clone: A much bigger clone sits one base away, suggesting this may be a read error. The sample carries other DNA sequences with the same CDR3. This chain connects TRBV14 to TRBJ2-2; perhaps TRBD2 as D (5 bases). The CDR3 sequence is 15 residues long. The germline V gene encodes CDR1 SGHDN and CDR2 FVKESK. In DNA form, the CDR3 reads TGTGCCAGCAGTGTAGAAGTCGGGAACACTGGGGAGCTGTTTTTT. Translating it yields CASSVEVGNTGELFF.

In this sample, this clone turned up many times. V gene TRBV15 combines with J gene TRBJ2-1; 8 bases align to TRBD2. CDR3 length: 17 residues. The V gene end was trimmed by 3 bases and the J gene end by 0 bases; junction bases not matched to a gene: 7. Germline assignment: CDR1 LNHNV and CDR2 YYDKDF (reference sequence). The CDR3 coding sequence is TGTGCCACCAGCAGCCCCTCGGGAGGGCTCTCCTACAATGAGCAGTTCTTC. Translation: CATSSPSGGLSYNEQFF. Full variable domain (remainder filled in from reference TRBV15 and TRBJ2-1): DAMVIQNPRYQVTQFGKPVTLSCSQTLNHNVMYWYQQKSSQAPKLLFHYYDKDFNNEADTPDNFQSRRPNTSFCFLDIRSPGLGDTAMYLCATSSPSGGLSYNEQFFGPGTRLTVL.

This clone was seen at least ten times. The genes are TRBV3-1 and TRBJ1-5; possibly TRBD1 for D (6 bases). CDR3 length: 15 amino acids. V lost 6 bases, J lost 1 base, and 13 bases lay in between. Germline V gene lookup returns CDR1 LGHDT and CDR2 YNNKEL (reference sequence). CDR3: CASSGKGGSNQPQHF. The CDR3 bases are TGTGCCAGCAGTGGGAAAGGGGGGAGCAATCAGCCCCAGCATTTT.

In its sample, this clone was seen a few times. The chain uses TRBV6-1 and TRBJ2-1; 8 bases are shared with TRBD2. This CDR3 has 16 residues. Germline V lookup: CDR1 MNHNS, CDR2 SASEGT. Trimming removed 1 base from V and 4 bases from J; junction bases left unmatched: 6. The CDR3 coding sequence is TGTGCCAGCAGTGAAGGTGAGGGACTAGTTTACAATGAGCAGTTCTTC. This encodes CASSEGEGLVYNEQFF.

In its sample, this clone was seen many times. The chain uses TRBV19 and TRBJ2-6, with D tentatively TRBD2 (5 bases). Germline V gene data show CDR1 as LNHDA and CDR2 as SQIVND (reference sequence). V shed 3 bases and J shed 2 bases, with 8 bases lying between them. The CDR3 is made up of 15 amino acids. Written as DNA, the CDR3 is TGTGCCAGTAGTATTTCCGGGGCTGGGGCCAACGTCCTGACTTTC. Its protein is CASSISGAGANVLTF.

This clone was seen more than once but under ten times. V usage is TRBV20-1 and J usage is TRBJ2-6; weak D call: TRBD2 (5 bases). Germline V gene lookup returns CDR1 DFQATT and CDR2 SNEGSKA (reference sequence). The ends were cut back, 0 bases at V and 5 bases at J, with 11 bases in the middle. This CDR3 region has 15 residues. CDR3 amino acids: CSARDGGWWANVLTF. CDR3 sequence (DNA): TGCAGTGCTAGAGATGGAGGCTGGTGGGCCAACGTCCTGACTTTC.

This clone has a handful of counts. A much larger clone lies one base from this, so it may be a read error. The V call is TRBV12-3 or TRBV12-4, the J call TRBJ2-2, with 9 bases lining up with TRBD1. The CDR3 extends over 17 amino acids. Trimming removed 4 bases from V and 2 bases from J; junction bases left unmatched: 8. The CDR3 DNA is TGTGCCAGCAGTTCCTGGACAGGGGCTATAAACACCGGGGAGCTGTTTTTT. Translated: CASSSWTGAINTGELFF.

As regards this clone: The germline gene is not matched at one end of the junction; a read error may be the cause. The V and J genes are TRBV20-1 and TRBJ2-2, with 7 positions matching TRBD1. This CDR3 has 13 amino acids. Germline assignment: CDR1 DFQATT and CDR2 SNEGSKA (reference sequence). This CDR3 reads CGAWDSNTGELFF. The CDR3 DNA reads as TGTGGTGCTTGGGACAGCAACACCGGGGAGCTGTTTTTT.

The genes are TRBV11-2 and TRBJ1-2, with D tentatively TRBD1 (5 bases). Germline CDR1 and CDR2: SGHAT and FQNNGV. V was shortened by 1 base and J by 8 bases, with 11 bases between the two germline ends. This CDR3 region has 13 residues. This CDR3 is CASSLGTYWGYTF. DNA of the CDR3: TGTGCCAGCAGCTTAGGGACATACTGGGGCTACACCTTC.

This clone has only a few counts. The V and J genes are TRBV5-1 and TRBJ2-2; 8 positions match TRBD1. Germline trimming cut 3 bases from V and 7 bases from J; bases unmatched to any gene: 5. Germline CDR1 is SGHRS and CDR2 is YFSETQ. The CDR3 is 14 amino acids. In DNA form, the CDR3 reads TGCGCCAGCAGCTACGGACAGGGTAGCGGGGAGCTGTTTTTT. Translated, it gives CASSYGQGSGELFF.

This clone was detected a few times. The V gene is TRBV7-8, the J gene TRBJ1-1; D might be TRBD1 (5 bases). Per germline, CDR1 SGHVS and CDR2 FQNEAQ. V dropped 3 bases and J dropped 6 bases, with 8 bases sitting between them. This CDR3 has 12 amino acids. CDR3 in amino acids: CASSFMGPEAFF. In nucleotides, the CDR3 is TGTGCCAGCAGCTTTATGGGGCCTGAAGCTTTCTTT.